The rows below give T cell receptor beta chains drawn from one sample of a study of untreated major depressive disorder. TCRdb's table, derived via immunoSEQ multiplex PCR, lists solely in-frame clones and lacks some. Of about 15,000 clones in the sample, 85% to 95% were seen once. The specimen sequenced was CD4+ T cells from PBMCs. These receptors were taken from a man aged 25-40 years with major depressive disorder. Both conserved end residues are trimmed from each CDR3. A D gene is named only where the DNA matches it firmly.

>TRBJ2-1|TRBD2|TRBV7-6
ASSPTSGGALEQF
>TRBJ2-2|NA|TRBV4-1
ASSQDPEGPITGELF
>TRBJ1-5|NA|TRBV2
ASSEIGFNQPQH
>TRBJ2-1|NA|TRBV6-5
ASRPDIARDLF
>TRBJ2-1|TRBD2|TRBV29-1
SVEERVLAGGRAYNEQF
>TRBJ1-6|TRBD1|TRBV5-6
ASSLVGTGRLQNSPLH
>TRBJ2-7|NA|TRBV5-1
ASSLQGRGGEQY
>TRBJ2-5|TRBD2|TRBV25-1
ASSERGSGAETQY
>TRBJ1-1|TRBD1|TRBV7-9
ASSSGGTANTEAF
>TRBJ2-1|TRBD2|TRBV5-6
ASRPRTSGGRNEQF
>TRBJ1-3|NA|TRBV11-2
ASSYRVSGNTIY
>TRBJ1-3|NA|TRBV28
ASSMAWSGNTIY
>TRBJ2-1|NA|TRBV5-1
ASSVEANAYNEQF
>TRBJ1-2|NA|TRBV7-6
ASSLEPAARRGYT
>TRBJ1-1|NA|TRBV5-8
ASSLIDGNTEAF
>TRBJ1-2|NA|TRBV9
ASSVTVNYGYT
>TRBJ1-2|NA|TRBV6-5
ASSSGTASVYGYT
>TRBJ2-2|NA|TRBV10-2
ASSDSRTGELF
>TRBJ1-4|TRBD1|TRBV5-6
ASTLDRVEEKLF
>TRBJ1-2|NA|TRBV2
ASSIPGASYGPYGYT
>TRBJ2-2|TRBD1|TRBV5-5
ASSRARDSNTGELF
>TRBJ2-3|NA|TRBV6-6
ASSYPPDTQY
>TRBJ2-1|NA|TRBV5-1
ASSLGQAYNEQF
>TRBJ1-6|NA|TRBV10-2
ASIREENSPLH
>TRBJ2-3|NA|TRBV7-2
ASSLGGTDTQY
>TRBJ1-4|TRBD1|TRBV19
ASSIGTGPEKLF
>TRBJ2-6|NA|TRBV29-1
SATVPKGANVLT
>TRBJ1-2|NA|TRBV5-1
ASSADNQYGYT
>TRBJ1-5|NA|TRBV28
ASSFSGNQPQH
>TRBJ2-2|TRBD1|TRBV9
ASSVLGTGTNTGELF
>TRBJ2-2|NA|TRBV18
ASSRGRANTGELF
>TRBJ2-3|NA|TRBV2
ASSPGGASTDTQY
>TRBJ1-2|TRBD1|TRBV6-1
ASRQPGQGASGYT
>TRBJ1-1|NA|TRBV2
ASSGTVEAF
>TRBJ1-1|NA|TRBV6-5
ASSYGGGGSTEAF
>TRBJ1-5|NA|TRBV4-1
ASSQAPTADQPQH
>TRBJ2-2|NA|TRBV5-5
ASSLVGHNTGELF
>TRBJ2-2|NA|TRBV18
ASSPSSLSSGELF
>TRBJ2-3|TRBD2|TRBV27
ASSSRLAGTTDTQY
>TRBJ1-6|NA|TRBV11-2
ASSLDLESPLH
>TRBJ2-7|NA|TRBV6-6
ASSYSGRSYEQY
>TRBJ2-3|TRBD2|TRBV5-1
ASSSWGGGSTDTQY
>TRBJ2-2|TRBD2|TRBV13
ASRSGTRNTGELF
>TRBJ1-5|NA|TRBV30
AWKKGVNQPQH
>TRBJ2-3|TRBD1|TRBV28
ASTTPRAGGTDTQY
>TRBJ2-5|TRBD2|TRBV6-5
ASSYRRAGGRETQY
>TRBJ2-5|NA|TRBV11-2
ASTPSGPSQETQY
>TRBJ2-7|TRBD1|TRBV19
ASGTGPYEQY
>TRBJ2-1|NA|TRBV5-1
ASSSLTDSYNEQF
>TRBJ1-3|NA|TRBV9
ASSVGSISSGNTIY
>TRBJ2-7|NA|TRBV11-2
ASSLGLDYEQY
>TRBJ2-7|NA|TRBV7-9
ASSPAPSYEQY
>TRBJ2-3|TRBD2|TRBV5-1
ASSWRASGGSTDTQY
>TRBJ1-3|NA|TRBV5-1
ASSLEGGFSGNTIY